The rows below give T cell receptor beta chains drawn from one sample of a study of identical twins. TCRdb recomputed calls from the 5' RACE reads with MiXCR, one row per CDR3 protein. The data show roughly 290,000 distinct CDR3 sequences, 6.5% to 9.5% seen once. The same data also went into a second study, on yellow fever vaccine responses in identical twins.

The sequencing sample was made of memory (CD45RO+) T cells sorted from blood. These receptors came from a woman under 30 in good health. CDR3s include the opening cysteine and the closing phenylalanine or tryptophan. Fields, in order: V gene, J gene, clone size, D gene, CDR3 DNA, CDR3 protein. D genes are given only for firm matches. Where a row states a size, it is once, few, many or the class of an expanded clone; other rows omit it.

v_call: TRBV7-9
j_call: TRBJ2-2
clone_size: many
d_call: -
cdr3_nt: TGTGCCAGCAGCTTAGCGAGAGGGACCGGGGAGCTGTTTTTT
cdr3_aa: CASSLARGTGELFF

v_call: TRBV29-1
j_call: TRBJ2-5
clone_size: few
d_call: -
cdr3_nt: TGCAGCGGGGGCAGAGAAGAGACCCAGTACTTC
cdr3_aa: CSGGREETQYF

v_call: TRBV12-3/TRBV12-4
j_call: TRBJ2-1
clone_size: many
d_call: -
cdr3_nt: TGTGCCAGCAGTTTTCTGGGGCAGGGGAACAATGAGCAGTTCTTC
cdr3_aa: CASSFLGQGNNEQFF

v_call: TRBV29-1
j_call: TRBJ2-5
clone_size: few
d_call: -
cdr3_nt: TGCAGCGTTGTCTTCGCAGGGACGGTAGAGACCCAGTACTTC
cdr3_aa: CSVVFAGTVETQYF

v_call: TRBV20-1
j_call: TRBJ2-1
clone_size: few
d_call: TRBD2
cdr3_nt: TGCAGTGCTAGAGATATTAGCGGGGTAGGCCAAATCAATGAGCAGTTCTTC
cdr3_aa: CSARDISGVGQINEQFF

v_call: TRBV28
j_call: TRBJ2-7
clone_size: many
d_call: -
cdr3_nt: TGTGCCAGCAGCCGTCCGTTGGGTGGTTACTACGAGCAGTACTTC
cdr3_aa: CASSRPLGGYYEQYF

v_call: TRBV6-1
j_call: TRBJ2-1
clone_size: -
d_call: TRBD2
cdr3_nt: TGTGCCAGCAGTCGGGGGACTAGCGGGAGTCGGAATGAGCAGTTCTTC
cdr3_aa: CASSRGTSGSRNEQFF

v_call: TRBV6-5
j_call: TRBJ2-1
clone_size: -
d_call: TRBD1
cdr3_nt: TGTGCCAGCAGTTACTCCCGGGACAGGGGGATCGATGAGCAGTTCTTC
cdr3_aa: CASSYSRDRGIDEQFF

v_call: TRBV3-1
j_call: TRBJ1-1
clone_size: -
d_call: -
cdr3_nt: TGTGCCAGCAGCCGGGGACATATCAACACTGAAGCTTTCTTT
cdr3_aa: CASSRGHINTEAFF

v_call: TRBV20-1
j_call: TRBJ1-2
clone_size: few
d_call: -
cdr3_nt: TGCAGTGCTAAAGGGGAACTCTATGGCTACACCTTC
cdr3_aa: CSAKGELYGYTF

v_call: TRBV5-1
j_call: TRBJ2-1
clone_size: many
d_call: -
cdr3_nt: TGCGCCAGCAGCTTGGAACCCTCCTCCTACAATGAGCAGTTCTTC
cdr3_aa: CASSLEPSSYNEQFF

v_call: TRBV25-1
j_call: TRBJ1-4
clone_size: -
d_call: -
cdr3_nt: TGTGCCAGCAGTGTGACAGCCCCTGAAAAACTGTTTTTT
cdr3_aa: CASSVTAPEKLFF

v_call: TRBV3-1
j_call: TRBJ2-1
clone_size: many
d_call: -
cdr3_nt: TGTGCCAGCAGCCAAGAGAAACTAGTAGGCAATGAGCAGTTCTTC
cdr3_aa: CASSQEKLVGNEQFF

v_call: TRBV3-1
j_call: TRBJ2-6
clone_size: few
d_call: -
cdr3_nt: TGTGCCAGCAGCCCGCACACGGTTTATGGGGCCAACGTCCTGACTTTC
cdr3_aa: CASSPHTVYGANVLTF

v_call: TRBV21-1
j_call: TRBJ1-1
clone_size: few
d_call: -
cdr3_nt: TGTGCCAGCAGCAAATGGGGGGACACTGAAGCTTTCTTT
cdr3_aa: CASSKWGDTEAFF

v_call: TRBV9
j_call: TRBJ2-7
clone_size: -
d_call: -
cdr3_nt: TGTGCCAGCAGCGTTAGCCCGGGTGGGAGCGAGCAGTACTTC
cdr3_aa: CASSVSPGGSEQYF

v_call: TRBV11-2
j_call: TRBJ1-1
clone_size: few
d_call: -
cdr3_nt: TGTGCCAGCAGCTTAGGTTTCCTGGAAGCTTTCTTT
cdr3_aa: CASSLGFLEAFF

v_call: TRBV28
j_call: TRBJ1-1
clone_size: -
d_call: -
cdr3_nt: TGTGCCAGCAGCCCCCCGCGTCGGACAGTTCGAGCTTTCTTT
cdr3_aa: CASSPPRRTVRAFF

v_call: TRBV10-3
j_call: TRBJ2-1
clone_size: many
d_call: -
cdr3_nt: TGTGCCATCACGACAGACCCCTACAATGAGCAGTTCTTC
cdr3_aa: CAITTDPYNEQFF

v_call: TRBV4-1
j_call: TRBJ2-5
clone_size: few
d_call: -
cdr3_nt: TGCGCCAGCAGCAAGACAGCACTTAAAGAGACCCAGTACTTC
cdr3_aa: CASSKTALKETQYF

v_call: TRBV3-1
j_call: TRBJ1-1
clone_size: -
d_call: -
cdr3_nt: TGTGCCAGCAGCCAAGATGGTCTCTTGGGCACTGAAGCTTTCTTT
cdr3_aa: CASSQDGLLGTEAFF

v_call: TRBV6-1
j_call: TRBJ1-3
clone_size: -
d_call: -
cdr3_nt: TGTGCCAGCAGGTCTTTCGGGGGAAACACCATATATTTT
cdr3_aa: CASRSFGGNTIYF

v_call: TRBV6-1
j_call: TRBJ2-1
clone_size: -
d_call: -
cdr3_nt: TGTGCCAGCAGCCCTTACGGGGAGACCCACAATGAGCAGTTCTTC
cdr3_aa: CASSPYGETHNEQFF

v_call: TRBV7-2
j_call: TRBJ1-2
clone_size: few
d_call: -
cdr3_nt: TGTGCCAGCAGCCCGAACTCCGGGACAAGCTATGGCTACACCTTC
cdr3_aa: CASSPNSGTSYGYTF

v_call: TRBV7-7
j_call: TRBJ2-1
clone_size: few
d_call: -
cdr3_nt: TGTGCCAGCAGCTTAAGCCCCAACAATGAGCAGTTCTTC
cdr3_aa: CASSLSPNNEQFF

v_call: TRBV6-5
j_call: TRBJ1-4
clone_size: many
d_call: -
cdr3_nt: TGTGCCAGCAGTTACAGCGGCAATTTACAGGGAAGGGAACATGAAAAACTGTTTTTT
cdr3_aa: CASSYSGNLQGREHEKLFF

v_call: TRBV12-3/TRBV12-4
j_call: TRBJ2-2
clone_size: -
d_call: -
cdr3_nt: TGTGCCAGCAGGATGGGGCCCGGGGAGCTGTTTTTT
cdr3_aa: CASRMGPGELFF

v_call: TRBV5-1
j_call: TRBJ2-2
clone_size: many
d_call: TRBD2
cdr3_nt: TGCGCCAGCAGGACCGGGACTAGCGAGAACACCGGGGAGCTGTTTTTT
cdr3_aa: CASRTGTSENTGELFF

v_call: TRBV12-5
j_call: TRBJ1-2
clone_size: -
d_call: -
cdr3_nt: TGTGCTAGTGGTTTGGGGTATATTAGGGATGGCTACACCTTC
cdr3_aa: CASGLGYIRDGYTF

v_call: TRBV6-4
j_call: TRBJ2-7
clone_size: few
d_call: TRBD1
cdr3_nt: TGTGCCAGCAGTGACTCGTGGACAGGGGAAGTGAGGGAGCAGTACTTC
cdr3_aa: CASSDSWTGEVREQYF

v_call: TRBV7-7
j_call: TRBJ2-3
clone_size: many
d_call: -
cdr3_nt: TGTGCCAGCAGCGTAGGGGACCATCGGGATACGCAGTATTTT
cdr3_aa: CASSVGDHRDTQYF

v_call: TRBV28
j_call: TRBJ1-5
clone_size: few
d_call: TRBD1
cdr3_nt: TGTGCCAGCAGTTTGGATGACAGGGCTCGCCAGCCCCAGCATTTT
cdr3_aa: CASSLDDRARQPQHF